Listed below are T cell receptor beta chains from one sample, sequenced in a study of OX40 agonist ivuxolimab in advanced cancers. Data came from immunoSEQ multiplex PCR; TCRdb stores just in-frame clones and leaves some out. The data show 65,000 to 75,000 clones, 75% to 90% seen once. The material was CD4+ or CD8+ T cells sorted from blood, obtained in a trial of the OX40 agonist ivuxolimab. These receptors originate from an adult with an advanced solid tumor such as melanoma, head and neck, liver or kidney cancer. CDR3s include the opening cysteine and the closing phenylalanine or tryptophan. D genes are given only for firm matches. Clone size, where shown, is once, few, many, or a class for clones that have expanded.

TRBV27	TRBJ1-1	.	.	TGTGCCAGCAGTTATGGAACAGGGTCGGCCGCGAACACTGAAGCTTTCTTT	CASSYGTGSAANTEAFF
TRBV6-1	TRBJ1-2	.	.	TGTGCCAGCAGGAACCCAGGACGAGACTATGGCTACACCTTC	CASRNPGRDYGYTF
TRBV4-2	TRBJ2-3	.	.	TGTGCCAGCAGCCAAGATCAGGTGTTTCGGCAGCAGGCCGGCACAGATACGCAGTATTTT	CASSQDQVFRQQAGTDTQYF
TRBV5-1	TRBJ2-1	.	TRBD2	TGCGCCAGCAGCGGGGCTAGCGGGGGTCGCTACAATGAGCAGTTCTTC	CASSGASGGRYNEQFF
TRBV13	TRBJ2-3	.	TRBD2	TGTGCCAGCTTAAGGGCGGGAGTATCAGATACGCAGTATTTT	CASLRAGVSDTQYF
TRBV7-9	TRBJ2-2	.	.	TGTGCCAGCAGCTTAACGCAGGGGCGCACCGGGGAGCTGTTTTTT	CASSLTQGRTGELFF
TRBV4-1	TRBJ1-1	few	.	TGCGCCAGCAGCCAAGGCGCGAACACTGAAGCTTTCTTT	CASSQGANTEAFF
TRBV6-1	TRBJ2-1	.	.	TGTGCCATTTCAACACAGGGCTACAATGAGCAGTTCTTC	CAISTQGYNEQFF
TRBV6-5	TRBJ2-3	.	.	TGTGCCAGCAGTCCCGACAGGCCGCAGGAAGATACGCAGTATTTT	CASSPDRPQEDTQYF
TRBV30	TRBJ1-1	few	.	TGTGCCTGGAGTTTTTCGAACACTGAAGCTTTCTTT	CAWSFSNTEAFF
TRBV7-3	TRBJ1-2	.	.	TGTGCCAGCAGCCCCGGACAGTTGGAAGGCTACACCTTC	CASSPGQLEGYTF
TRBV5-1	TRBJ2-5	.	.	TGCGCCAGCAGCTTGGGGGTGAGGCCACCTCCCGCCCAGTACTTC	CASSLGVRPPPAQYF
TRBV2	TRBJ1-1	.	.	TGTGCCAGCAGTACTAGCCGTACTGAAGCTTTCTTT	CASSTSRTEAFF
TRBV7-2	TRBJ2-7	.	.	TGTGCCAGCAGCAGTGAGCCAGGCCCCTACGAGCAGTACTTC	CASSSEPGPYEQYF
TRBV7-3	TRBJ1-4	.	TRBD1	TGTGCCAGCAGCGCCTCAGGGGGTCTAGGTGAAAAACTGTTTTTT	CASSASGGLGEKLFF
TRBV27	TRBJ2-7	.	.	TGTGCCAGCAGCCCTCGGGGGACGTACGAGCAGTACTTC	CASSPRGTYEQYF
TRBV29-1	TRBJ1-1	.	TRBD1	TGCAGCGCCCGACAGGGGGGGACTGAAGCTTTCTTT	CSARQGGTEAFF
TRBV29-1	TRBJ1-3	few	.	TGCAGCGTCCGAGGGCACGGGGGAAACACCATATATTTT	CSVRGHGGNTIYF
TRBV5-6	TRBJ1-1	.	TRBD1	TGTGCCAGCAGCCCCCTCTCGACAGGGGGAGCCGTAGGTGCATTCTTT	CASSPLSTGGAVGAFF
TRBV7-2	TRBJ2-7	once	TRBD1	TGTGCCAGCAGCCTTGGACAGGGTCCCCTAACTGGGTACGAGCAGTACTTC	CASSLGQGPLTGYEQYF
TRBV6-5	TRBJ2-3	.	.	TGTGCCAGCAGTTACGTGCGGGGTGATACGCAGTATTTT	CASSYVRGDTQYF
TRBV6-5	TRBJ1-2	few	.	TGTGCCAGCAGTAACTACGGGGGAGGTGGCTACACCTTC	CASSNYGGGGYTF
TRBV10-3	TRBJ2-3	.	.	TGTGCCGCAGTGGGGGACAAGTCCACAGATACGCAGTATTTT	CAAVGDKSTDTQYF
TRBV29-1	TRBJ2-1	.	TRBD1	TGCAGCGTGCGGGGACAGGCCAAAAGCTCCTACAATGAGCAGTTCTTC	CSVRGQAKSSYNEQFF
TRBV6-5	TRBJ1-2	.	.	TGTGCCAGCAGAGGTTCCGCTAACTATGGCTACACCTTC	CASRGSANYGYTF
TRBV5-4	TRBJ1-6	.	.	TGTGCCAGCAGCCCCGCGGGGAATAATTCACCCCTCCACTTT	CASSPAGNNSPLHF
TRBV9	TRBJ1-3	.	TRBD1	TGTGCCAGCAGCCTGGGACAGGGCGCTGGAAACACCATATATTTT	CASSLGQGAGNTIYF
TRBV7-3	TRBJ1-3	once	.	TGTGCCAGCAGCTCCGGGACTGGAAACACCATATATTTT	CASSSGTGNTIYF
TRBV14	TRBJ1-1	.	.	TGTGCCAGCAGCCAATTACGCCACCCTCTGAACACTGAAGCTTTCTTT	CASSQLRHPLNTEAFF
TRBV11-1	TRBJ2-3	.	.	TGTGCCAGCAGCTCGGACAGAGTGACAGATACGCAGTATTTT	CASSSDRVTDTQYF
TRBV30	TRBJ1-4	.	.	TGTGCCTGGGCAACACAGGGAGGGCTTGAAAAACTGTTTTTT	CAWATQGGLEKLFF
TRBV27	TRBJ2-3	.	TRBD2	TGTGCCAGCAGTCGTAGCGGGGATACGCAGTATTTT	CASSRSGDTQYF
TRBV6-5	TRBJ1-6	.	.	TGTGCCAGCGGAAGACGGAACTATAATTCACCCCTCCACTTT	CASGRRNYNSPLHF
TRBV30	TRBJ2-7	.	.	TGTGCCTGGAGTCCCCCCTCGGACCTCAGCTCCTACGAGCAGTACTTC	CAWSPPSDLSSYEQYF
TRBV6-4	TRBJ2-3	.	TRBD2	TGTGCCAGCAGACTTAGCGGGGAAGGAGATACGCAGTATTTT	CASRLSGEGDTQYF
TRBV19	TRBJ2-5	.	.	TGTGCCAGTGCACAGCGGAAAGAGACCCAGTACTTC	CASAQRKETQYF
TRBV2	TRBJ2-1	.	.	TGTGCCAGCAGCAAGGGACCGCTGTTTCCCAATGAGCAGTTCTTC	CASSKGPLFPNEQFF
TRBV2	TRBJ1-1	.	.	TGTGCCAGCAGTCCAACCCCCGTCGGAGCTTTCTTT	CASSPTPVGAFF
TRBV30	TRBJ2-1	.	.	TGTGCCTGGAGTGCTCGGGGGTTTCAGACTAGACGCAATGAGCAGTTCTTC	CAWSARGFQTRRNEQFF
TRBV6-1	TRBJ2-6	.	.	TGTGCCAGCAGTGAAGTCTACTCTGGGGCCAACGTCCTGACTTTC	CASSEVYSGANVLTF
TRBV2	TRBJ2-1	.	TRBD2	TGTGCCAGCAGCCAAACAGGGACTAGCGGGGGCAATGAGCAGTTCTTC	CASSQTGTSGGNEQFF
TRBV5-1	TRBJ2-7	.	.	TGCGCCAGCAGCCCCCGTAGGGACTTTTCCTACGAGCAGTACTTC	CASSPRRDFSYEQYF
TRBV28	TRBJ1-2	.	.	TGTGCCAGCAGCTCATCGACGTTGGGAGGGGAACTCTACGGCTACACCTTC	CASSSSTLGGELYGYTF
TRBV6-1	TRBJ1-2	few	.	TGTGCCAGCAGTGATCGAGTGAACGTGGGCCCCTATGGCTACACCTTC	CASSDRVNVGPYGYTF
TRBV10-3	TRBJ1-2	.	.	TGTGCCATCAGTGAGGCAGCGAATGGCTACACCTTC	CAISEAANGYTF
TRBV11-3	TRBJ2-3	once	.	TGTGCCAGCAGCGCCTCTAGTAATACGCAGTATTTT	CASSASSNTQYF
TRBV9	TRBJ2-3	.	.	TGTGCCAGCAGCGTGAGTAGCACAGATACGCAGTATTTT	CASSVSSTDTQYF
TRBV5-5	TRBJ2-7	once	.	TGTGCCAGCAGCTCCACAACCCAACCATGGCAGACGGCCTACGAGCAGTACTTC	CASSSTTQPWQTAYEQYF
TRBV19	TRBJ2-7	.	TRBD1	TGTGCCAGTAGTATCCGGACAGGGTCCTACGAGCAGTACTTC	CASSIRTGSYEQYF
TRBV5-1	TRBJ2-5	.	.	TGCGCCAGCAGCTTGACGCAAGGCCAAGAGACCCAGTACTTC	CASSLTQGQETQYF
TRBV9	TRBJ1-1	.	.	TGTGCCAGCAGCGAACGACGGGGGAACACTGAAGCTTTCTTT	CASSERRGNTEAFF
TRBV7-3	TRBJ2-1	.	TRBD2	TGTGCCAGCAGCTTAGCGGGAGTGGGGTACAATGAGCAGTTCTTC	CASSLAGVGYNEQFF
TRBV19	TRBJ2-2	.	.	TGTGCCAGTAGTATAGGGGGCATCGCGAACACCGGGGAGCTGTTTTTT	CASSIGGIANTGELFF
TRBV7-9	TRBJ2-1	.	TRBD2	TGTGCCAGCAGCTTAGAGTGGGGGGGACCGTTCTTC	CASSLEWGGPFF
TRBV11-2	TRBJ2-7	.	.	TGTGCCAGCAGCGTGGGTAGTGGGGTCTACGAGCAGTACTTC	CASSVGSGVYEQYF
TRBV14	TRBJ2-1	.	.	TGTGCCAGCAGCCAAGAATTCCCAGGGTTGGGGTACAATGAGCAGTTCTTC	CASSQEFPGLGYNEQFF
TRBV18	TRBJ2-1	.	.	TGTGCCAGCTCACCCCGGACCGAAAAACACAATGAGCAGTTCTTC	CASSPRTEKHNEQFF
TRBV6-1	TRBJ1-6	.	.	TGTGCCAGCAGTGATATTGACACTGGGAATTCACCCCTCCACTTT	CASSDIDTGNSPLHF
TRBV2	TRBJ2-2	.	TRBD2	TGTGCCAGCAGTGATCTGGGGGGGGCCGGGGAGCTGTTTTTT	CASSDLGGAGELFF
TRBV10-1	TRBJ1-2	few	TRBD1	TGCGCCAGCAGTGAGTCGGACAGGGCGTATAGAGTGGAGGGCTACACCTTC	CASSESDRAYRVEGYTF